This T cell receptor (beta chain) was retrieved from a study of CD8 T cells in ankylosing spondylitis. Study conclusions and caveats: There was reportedly significant enrichment of clones that were disease-linked in matched ankylosing spondylitis synovial fluid. Among TCR beta sequences, a motif of several highly homologous variants appeared characteristic of ankylosing spondylitis blood. Existing reports had already noted some motif variants in reactive arthritis synovial fluid and blood.

As the method for making TCR beta libraries, quantitative 5'-RACE with molecular barcodes was used. TCRdb re-derived calls from the 5' RACE reads in MiXCR, one entry per CDR3 protein. The sample yields approximately 200,000 distinct CDR3 sequences, more than 10% seen once. Note on this clonotype: The antigen is not known.

This CDR3 is built from 16 residues. The V call is TRBV21-1, the J call TRBJ2-7; whether TRBD1, the table's D call, matches the DNA was not checked. TRBV21-1 is a pseudogene. Sequencing was performed on blood, either unsorted or a sorted T cell fraction (not recorded which). This sequence originates from a male donor with ankylosing spondylitis or in good health (not recorded which). The CDR3 spells CASSKGGGGFLYEQYF. The CDR3 bases are TGTGCCAGCAGCAAAGGGGGCGGGGGGTTTCTCTACGAGCAGTACTTC.